Detailed here is one TCR beta chain. Its antigen is undetermined. This sample stems from a study of PD-1 blockade in classical Hodgkin lymphoma. Study background: Nivolumab dosing for patients was 3 mg/kg, administered intravenously every 2 weeks. Study-level findings and limits: The drivers behind the repertoire differences, possibly disease activity or prior therapy, remain undefined. Only CD4+ TCR diversity, not CD8+, had risen significantly by C4D1.

The data were produced by immunoSEQ multiplex PCR, yet TCRdb's version contains in-frame clones alone and is incomplete. This table holds 4,000 to 4,500 clones, roughly 78% found once. Each and every patient relapsed after autologous stem cell transplantation, and patients got differing brentuximab vedotin exposure. The V end lost 6 bases, the J end lost 8 bases, and 16 bases lay between the germline ends. The CDR3 extends over 13 amino acids. Germline assignment: CDR1 MNHEY and CDR2 SMNVEV (reference sequence). The TCR was taken from a human donor with classical Hodgkin lymphoma. The sample in question was peripheral blood mononuclear cells (PBMCs), obtained at baseline. The J gene is TRBJ2-5, the V gene TRBV27; no reliable D call. CDR3 sequence reads: CASSVHTKRTQYF. CDR3 bases: TGTGCCAGCAGCGTACATACTAAGAGAACCCAGTACTTC.